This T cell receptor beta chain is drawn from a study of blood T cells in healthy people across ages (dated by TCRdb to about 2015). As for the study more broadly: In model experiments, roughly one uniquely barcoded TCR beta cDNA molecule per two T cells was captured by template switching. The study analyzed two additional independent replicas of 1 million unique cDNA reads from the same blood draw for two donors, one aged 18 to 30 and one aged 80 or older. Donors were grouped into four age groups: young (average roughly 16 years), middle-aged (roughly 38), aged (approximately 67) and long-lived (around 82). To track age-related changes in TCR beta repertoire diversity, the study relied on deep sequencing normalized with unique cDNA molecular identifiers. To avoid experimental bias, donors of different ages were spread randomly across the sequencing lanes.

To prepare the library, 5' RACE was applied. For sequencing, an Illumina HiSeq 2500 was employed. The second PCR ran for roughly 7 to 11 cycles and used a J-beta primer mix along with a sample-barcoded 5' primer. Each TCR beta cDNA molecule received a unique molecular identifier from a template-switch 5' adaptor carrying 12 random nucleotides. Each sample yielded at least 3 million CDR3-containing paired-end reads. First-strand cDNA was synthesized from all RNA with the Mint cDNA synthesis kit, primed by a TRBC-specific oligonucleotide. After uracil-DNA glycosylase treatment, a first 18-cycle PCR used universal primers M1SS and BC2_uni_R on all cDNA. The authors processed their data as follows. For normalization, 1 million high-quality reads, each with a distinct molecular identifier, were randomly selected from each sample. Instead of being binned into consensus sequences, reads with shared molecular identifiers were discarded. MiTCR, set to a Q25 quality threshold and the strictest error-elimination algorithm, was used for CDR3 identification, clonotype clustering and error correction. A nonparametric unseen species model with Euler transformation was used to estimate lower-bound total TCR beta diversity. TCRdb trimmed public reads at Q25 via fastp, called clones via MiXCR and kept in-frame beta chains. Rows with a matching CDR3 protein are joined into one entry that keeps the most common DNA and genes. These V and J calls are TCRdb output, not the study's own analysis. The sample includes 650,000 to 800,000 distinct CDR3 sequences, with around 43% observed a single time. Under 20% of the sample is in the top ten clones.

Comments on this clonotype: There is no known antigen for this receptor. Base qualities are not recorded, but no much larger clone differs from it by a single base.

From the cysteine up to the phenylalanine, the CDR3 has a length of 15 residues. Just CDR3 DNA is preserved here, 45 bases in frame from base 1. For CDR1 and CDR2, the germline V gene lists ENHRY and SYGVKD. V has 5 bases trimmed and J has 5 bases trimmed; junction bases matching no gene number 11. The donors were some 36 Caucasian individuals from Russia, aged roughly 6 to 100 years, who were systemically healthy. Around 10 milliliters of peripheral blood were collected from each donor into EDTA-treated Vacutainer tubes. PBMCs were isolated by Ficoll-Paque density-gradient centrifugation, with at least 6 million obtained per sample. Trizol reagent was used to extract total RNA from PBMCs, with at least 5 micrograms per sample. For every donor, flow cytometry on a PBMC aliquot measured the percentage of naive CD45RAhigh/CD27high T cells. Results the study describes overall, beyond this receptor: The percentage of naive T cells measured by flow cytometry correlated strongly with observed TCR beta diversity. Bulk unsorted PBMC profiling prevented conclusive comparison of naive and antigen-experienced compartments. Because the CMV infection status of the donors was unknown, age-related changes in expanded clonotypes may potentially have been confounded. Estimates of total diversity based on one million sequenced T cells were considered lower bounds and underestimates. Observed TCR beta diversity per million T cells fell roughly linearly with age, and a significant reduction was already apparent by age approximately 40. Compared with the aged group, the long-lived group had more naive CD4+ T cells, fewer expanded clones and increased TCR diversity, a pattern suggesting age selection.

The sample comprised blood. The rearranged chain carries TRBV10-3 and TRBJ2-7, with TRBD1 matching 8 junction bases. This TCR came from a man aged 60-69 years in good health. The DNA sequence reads TGTGCCATCAGTTCTAGGACAGGGTCCGCGCACGAGCAGTACTTC. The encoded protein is CAISSRTGSAHEQYF.